This entry lists 29 T cell receptor beta chains sequenced from one sample in a study of immune characterization of retroperitoneal liposarcoma. From the PCR reads, TCRdb called clonotypes with MiXCR, one entry per CDR3 protein. Of around 10,000 distinct CDR3 sequences in the sample, roughly 22% were seen once. Sequencing was carried out using blood. Receptors were obtained from a female donor with retroperitoneal liposarcoma.

This clonotype was counted between two and nine times. The CDR3 loop is CASSAGTSGIGQYF. The CDR3 coding sequence is TGTGCCAGCAGTGCCGGGACTAGCGGGATAGGGCAGTACTTC. The V and J genes are TRBV6-1 and TRBJ2-6; the match to TRBD2 covers 13 bases. The J call may be in error: the DNA end matches TRBJ2-7 better. CDR3 size: 14 residues. Germline V gives CDR1 MNHNS, CDR2 SASEGT.

This clonotype ranks as medium-sized. The chain employs TRBV12-3 or TRBV12-4 and TRBJ2-3; the D call may be TRBD1 or TRBD2 (6 bases each). The V end lost 3 bases, the J end lost 0 bases, and 10 bases lay between the germline ends. The CDR3 covers 15 residues. The CDR3 sequence: CASSFGGLSTDTQYF. DNA for the CDR3: TGTGCCAGCAGTTTCGGGGGCCTCAGCACAGATACGCAGTATTTT.

This clonotype was observed a few times. CDR3: CASSEAGENTGELFF. CDR3 nucleotides: TGTGCCAGCAGTGAGGCGGGGGAGAACACCGGGGAGCTGTTTTTT. The chain employs TRBV6-4 and TRBJ2-2; 7 bases map to TRBD2. With V trimmed by 3 bases and J by 1 base, 2 bases remained unmatched. The CDR3 is 15 amino acids. Per the germline V gene, CDR1 is MRHNA and CDR2 is SNTAGT.

V gene TRBV12-3 or TRBV12-4 combines with J gene TRBJ2-2, with no clear D. V lost 5 bases to trimming and J lost 6 bases, with 7 bases between them. The CDR3 is made up of 12 amino acids. CDR3 in amino acids: CASSHTAGELFF. For the CDR3, the DNA is TGTGCCAGCAGTCACACCGCCGGGGAGCTGTTTTTT.

J is TRBJ2-5 and V is TRBV20-1; 7 positions agree with TRBD2. The J call may be incorrect, as the DNA end agrees better with TRBJ2-1. The CDR3 has 15 amino acids. Germline V CDR1 and CDR2: DFQATT, SNEGSKA (reference sequence). CDR3 bases: TGCAGTGCTAGAGATTCGGCGGGAGCAGTACTTGAGCAGTTCTTC. It specifies CSARDSAGAVLEQFF.

The rearrangement joins TRBV6-1 to TRBJ2-2; D gene ambiguous. Looked up from germline, CDR1 is MNHNS and CDR2 is SASEGT. This CDR3 region has 12 residues. The V end lost 6 bases, the J end lost 4 bases, and 6 bases lay between the germline ends. CDR3 in DNA: TGTGCCAGCAGCCCCTTCACCGGGGAGCTGTTTTTT. Encoded protein: CASSPFTGELFF.

By frequency in the sample, this clonotype is medium-sized (0.01 to 0.1%). The chain combines TRBV27 with TRBJ2-5; D ambiguous. V lost 3 bases and J lost 1, with 6 bases in between. CDR1 is MNHEY and CDR2 is SMNVEV in the germline V gene (reference sequence). The CDR3 is 13 amino acids. The CDR3 coding sequence is TGTGCCAGCAGTTTTCGCAGCCAAGAGACCCAGTACTTC. Translating gives CASSFRSQETQYF.

This clonotype was seen more than once but under ten times. The chain is built from TRBV12-3 or TRBV12-4 and TRBJ1-2; weak D call: TRBD1 (6 bases). The CDR3 sequence is 13 residues long. Deletions cut 1 base from V and 6 bases from J, with 9 bases between. The CDR3 loop is CASSLGGAHGYTF. The CDR3 coding sequence is TGTGCCAGCAGTTTAGGGGGGGCGCATGGCTACACCTTC.

Comment on this clonotype: This may stem from a read error, because a much larger clone lies one nucleotide away. As DNA, the CDR3 is TGTGCCAGCAGCTTGGGGGGGCGCCAAGAGACCCAGTTCTTC. Translation gives CASSLGGRQETQFF. The gene calls are TRBV7-2 and TRBJ2-1; possible D gene TRBD2, 7 bases. V was trimmed by 3 bases and J by 13 bases, leaving 19 bases between them. This CDR3 is built from 14 residues. The germline gives CDR1 SGHTA, CDR2 FQGNSA. Together with reference TRBV7-2 and TRBJ2-1, the CDR3 gives the full variable domain: GAGVSQSPSNKVTEKGKDVELRCDPISGHTALYWYRQSLGQGLEFLIYFQGNSAPDKSGLPSDRFSAERTGGSVSTLTIQRTQQEDSAVYLCASSLGGRQETQFFGPGTRLTVL.

The chain joins TRBV12-3 or TRBV12-4 to TRBJ2-2, with 13 positions matching TRBD2. With V trimmed by 7 bases and J by 2 bases, 4 bases remained unmatched. The CDR3 runs to 16 residues. The CDR3 region has the DNA TGTGCCAGCACCCCGGGACTAGCGGGAAACACCGGGGAGCTGTTTTTT. Translation gives CASTPGLAGNTGELFF.

The chain carries TRBV12-3 or TRBV12-4 and TRBJ1-2, with 8 nucleotides matching TRBD1. J was trimmed by 7 bases and V by 6 bases; bases with no gene match: 7. CDR3 size: 13 residues. CDR3 sequence (DNA): TGTGCCAGCAGCCCGGACAGGGTCAGTGGCTACACCTTC. As protein: CASSPDRVSGYTF.

This chain links TRBV6-1 with TRBJ2-1; 11 nucleotides line up with TRBD1. Gene TRBJ2-7 matches the end of the DNA better, so the J call may be wrong. The V gene's germline CDR1 is MNHNS and CDR2 SASEGT. This CDR3 is built from 15 residues. The CDR3 reads CATFESGQGVHEQYF. DNA for the CDR3: TGTGCCACCTTCGAATCGGGACAGGGGGTCCACGAGCAGTACTTC.

In this sample, this clonotype is medium-sized (0.01 to 0.1%). J is TRBJ2-5 and V is TRBV27; the D gene is possibly TRBD2 (6 bases). Near its end, the DNA agrees better with TRBJ2-7, so the J call may be wrong. The length of the CDR3 is 13 residues. CDR1 and CDR2 (germline): MNHEY, SMNVEV (reference sequence). CDR3 DNA sequence: TGTGCCAGCAGTTTGACTAGTGTTACCGAGCAGTACTTC. Amino acids: CASSLTSVTEQYF.

This clonotype was picked up a small number of times. The chain couples TRBV5-5 to TRBJ2-3; D not resolved. The CDR3 is 12 amino acids. V dropped 4 bases and J dropped 6 bases, with 9 bases sitting between them. CDR1 and CDR2 (germline): SGHKS, YYEKEE (reference sequence). Written as DNA, the CDR3 is TGTGCCAGCAGCCACGGCGAGGATACGCAGTATTTT. Protein product: CASSHGEDTQYF.

This chain's CDR3 is CASSQGGTQETQYF. DNA for the CDR3: TGCGCCAGCAGCCAAGGCGGGACACAAGAGACCCAGTACTTC. The rearrangement links TRBV4-1 to TRBJ2-5; either TRBD1 or TRBD2 may fit D (6 bases each). The length of the CDR3 is 14 residues. V was cut by 1 base and J by 2 bases, with 8 bases left in between. Germline V gene sequence: CDR1 MGHRA, CDR2 YSYEKL.

The chain couples TRBV14 to TRBJ2-5, with 11 bases lining up with TRBD2. The germline V gene encodes CDR1 SGHDN and CDR2 FVKESK. Trimming at V came to 3 bases and at J to 13 bases, leaving 10 bases not matched to a gene. The CDR3 length is 14 residues. CDR3 residues: CASSQVPLAGDRYF. CDR3 bases: TGTGCCAGCAGCCAGGTCCCACTAGCGGGAGATCGGTACTTC. The full variable domain, completed using reference TRBV14 and TRBJ2-5, is EAGVTQFPSHSVIEKGQTVTLRCDPISGHDNLYWYRRVMGKEIKFLLHFVKESKQDESGMPNNRFLAERTGGTYSTLKVQPAELEDSGVYFCASSQVPLAGDRYFGPGTRLLVL.

Relative to its sample, this clonotype is medium-sized (0.01 to 0.1%). CDR3 nucleotide sequence: TGTGCCAGCAAAGGGACAGGGAAGTACAATGAGCAGTTCTTC. It specifies CASKGTGKYNEQFF. This rearrangement joins TRBV6-1 to TRBJ2-1, with 9 positions matching TRBD1. In germline, CDR1 is MNHNS, CDR2 SASEGT. J was trimmed by 4 bases and V by 7 bases; bases with no gene match: 5. The CDR3 covers 14 residues.

The J gene is TRBJ2-7, the V gene TRBV5-1, with D uncertain. The J call may be faulty, since TRBJ2-5 better matches the DNA end. This CDR3 has 14 residues. The germline CDR1 and CDR2 sequences are SGHRS and YFSETQ. For the CDR3, the DNA is TGCGCCAGCAGCTTGAACTCCTGGCAAGAGACCCAGTACTTC. This codes for CASSLNSWQETQYF.

This clonotype was detected a few times. The rearrangement uses TRBV11-3 and TRBJ2-1; 12 nucleotides align to TRBD2. V shed 3 bases, J shed 10 bases, and the junction held 4 bases outside the gene matches. This CDR3 is 14 amino acids long. Per the germline V gene, CDR1 is SGHNT and CDR2 is YENEEA. CDR3 sequence reads: CASSFILAGGEQFF. In DNA, the CDR3 is TGTGCCAGCAGCTTTATCCTAGCGGGAGGGGAGCAGTTCTTC.

This clonotype was picked up many times. The genes are TRBV6-5 and TRBJ1-1, with D uncertain. Trimming pared 2 bases from V and 12 bases from J, leaving 16 bases between. Germline loops: CDR1 MNHEY, CDR2 SVGAGI. The CDR3 contains 13 residues. CDR3 region: CASSYPASGRTFF. The CDR3 DNA reads as TGTGCCAGCAGTTACCCGGCGTCGGGAAGGACTTTCTTT.

There are many counts of this clonotype. The chain has TRBV7-3 and TRBJ2-7; D not resolved. V lost 3 bases and J lost 3, with 6 bases in between. The germline gives CDR1 SGHTA, CDR2 FQGTGA. The CDR3 length is 12 residues. The CDR3 spells CASSFPDYEQYF. CDR3 in DNA: TGTGCCAGCAGCTTCCCGGACTACGAGCAGTACTTC.

The chain joins TRBV19 to TRBJ2-4; possible D gene TRBD2, 5 bases. This CDR3 contains 15 residues. Germline-derived CDR1 and CDR2 are LNHDA and SQIVND (reference sequence). With 7 bases removed from V and 7 bases from J, the gap between germline ends came to 20 bases. CDR3 protein: CASTNGPARGNIQYF. CDR3 DNA: TGTGCCAGTACCAACGGGCCAGCCCGAGGGAACATTCAGTACTTC. The entire variable domain, with the rest obtained from reference TRBV19 and TRBJ2-4, is as follows: DGGITQSPKYLFRKEGQNVTLSCEQNLNHDAMYWYRQDPGQGLRLIYYSQIVNDFQKGDIAEGYSVSREKKESFPLTVTSAQKNPTAFYLCASTNGPARGNIQYFGAGTRLSVL.

This clonotype was counted ten times or more. The chain joins TRBV12-3 or TRBV12-4 to TRBJ2-3; 8 positions match TRBD1. The CDR3 is made up of 14 amino acids. V trimming: 5 bases; J trimming: 4 bases; junction bases outside the gene matches: 5. CDR3 sequence reads: CASSPDRVPDTQYF. In DNA, the CDR3 is TGTGCCAGCAGTCCGGACAGGGTGCCAGATACGCAGTATTTT.

By proportion, this clonotype is medium-sized (0.01 to 0.1%). The chain combines TRBV11-3 with TRBJ2-1; no definite D call. Germline V lookup: CDR1 SGHNT, CDR2 YENEEA. Deletions cut 1 base from V and 4 bases from J, with 8 bases between. This CDR3 has 14 residues. CDR3 nucleotides: TGTGCCAGCAGCTTAGTTGCCACTTACAATGAGCAGTTCTTC. It codes for CASSLVATYNEQFF.

This clonotype was recorded at least ten times. The chain uses TRBV6-1 and TRBJ1-1; D is perhaps TRBD1 (5 bases). The CDR3 spans 14 residues. The ends were cut back, 6 bases at V and 3 bases at J, with 14 bases in the middle. Germline-derived CDR1 and CDR2 are MNHNS and SASEGT. The CDR3 DNA is TGTGCCAGCAGCGGGGCCTTAGGGGACACTGAAGCTTTCTTT. Protein sequence: CASSGALGDTEAFF.

This chain links TRBV6-1 with TRBJ2-5; 9 bases are a match to TRBD1. Germline lookup yields CDR1 MNHNS and CDR2 SASEGT. This CDR3 is 15 amino acids long. V lost 4 bases, J lost 2 bases, and 5 bases stayed unmatched. CDR3: CASSVTGGSQETQYF. The CDR3 nucleotides are TGTGCCAGCAGTGTGACAGGGGGATCTCAAGAGACCCAGTACTTC.

The chain has TRBV4-1 and TRBJ1-2, with D perhaps matching TRBD1 (6 bases). This CDR3 is 15 amino acids long. Germline CDR1 reads MGHRA; CDR2 reads YSYEKL. V lost 4 bases and J 1 base, leaving 13 bases between the germline ends. The CDR3, as DNA: TGCGCCAGCAGCCGCGGGGAAGGGGGTAACTATGGCTACACCTTC. Amino acid sequence: CASSRGEGGNYGYTF.

The chain has TRBV9 and TRBJ2-6; 9 bases match TRBD1. J gave up 4 bases and V 1 base, and 9 bases lay outside the gene matches. There are 18 residues in the CDR3. The germline gives CDR1 SGDLS, CDR2 YYNGEE. In DNA, the CDR3 is TGTGCCAGCAGCGTACGTCCCGGGACAGGGTCCGGGGCCAACGTCCTGACTTTC. Its translation is CASSVRPGTGSGANVLTF.

This clonotype is categorized as medium-sized (0.01 to 0.1%). The chain combines TRBV6-1 with TRBJ2-5; D perhaps matches TRBD1 (5 bases). Germline CDR1 reads MNHNS; CDR2 reads SASEGT. This CDR3 has 13 residues. Trimming shortened V by 6 bases and J by 4 bases, and 12 bases separated the two germline ends. The CDR3 coding sequence is TGTGCCAGCAGCCCTAGGGGTAGAGAGACCCAGTACTTC. Protein: CASSPRGRETQYF.